This T cell receptor beta chain was obtained from a study of shared clonotypes between healthy human individuals. Across the study: Donors consisted of two women and a few men between 18 and 49. The study's findings and limits: The low donor count limited represented genetic and exposure-history diversity.

Each donor was a Caucasian adult residing in Nashville, Tennessee. Germline CDR1 is SGHRS and CDR2 is YFSETQ. The length of the CDR3 is 13 residues. The assay used deep level. Produced via immunoSEQ multiplex PCR; TCRdb's table is partial and in-frame only. The profile shows fewer than 500,000 clones, almost 80% of them singletons. Regarding this clone: The antigen is unknown. A read error may explain this, as a much larger clone is one base away. The identical CDR3 is also encoded by other nucleotide sequences in the sample.

V is TRBV5-1 and J is TRBJ1-3; D is undetermined. What was sequenced was PBMCs. This sequence originates from a woman aged 35 to 49 in good health. Some clones in this sample may be carry-over from other donors' samples. Written as DNA, the CDR3 is TGCGCCAGCAGCCAGGATTCTGGAAACACTATATATTTT. This codes for CASSQDSGNTIYF.